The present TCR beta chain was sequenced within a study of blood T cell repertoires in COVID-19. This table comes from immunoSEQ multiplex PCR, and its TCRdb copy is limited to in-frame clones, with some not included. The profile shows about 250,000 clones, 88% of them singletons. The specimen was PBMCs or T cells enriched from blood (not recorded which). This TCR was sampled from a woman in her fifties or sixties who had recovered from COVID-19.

The CDR3 sequence is CASTPRGTNNEKLFF. In nucleotides, the CDR3 is TGTGCCAGCACCCCTAGAGGGACAAATAATGAAAAACTGTTTTTT. The V and J genes are TRBV9 and TRBJ1-4; D possibly corresponds to TRBD1 (6 bases). In germline, CDR1 is SGDLS, CDR2 YYNGEE. The CDR3 has 15 amino acids. Trimming cost V 6 bases and J 4 bases, with 16 bases left between them.